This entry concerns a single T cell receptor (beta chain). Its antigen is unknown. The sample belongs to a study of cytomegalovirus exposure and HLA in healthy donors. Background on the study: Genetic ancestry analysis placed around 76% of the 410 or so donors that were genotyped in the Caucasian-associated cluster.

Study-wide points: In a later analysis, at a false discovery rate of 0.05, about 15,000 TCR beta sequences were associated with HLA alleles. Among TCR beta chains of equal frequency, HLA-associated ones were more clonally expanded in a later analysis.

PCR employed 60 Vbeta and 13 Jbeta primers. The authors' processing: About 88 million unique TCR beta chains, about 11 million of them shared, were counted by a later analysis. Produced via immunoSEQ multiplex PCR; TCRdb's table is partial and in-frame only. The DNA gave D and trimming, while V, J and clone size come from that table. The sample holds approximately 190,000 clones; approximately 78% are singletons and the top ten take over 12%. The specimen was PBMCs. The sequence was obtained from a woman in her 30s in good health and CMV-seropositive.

The CDR3 DNA reads TGTGCCAGCAGCGTAGCTAGGGGACAGGAGTCTGAGACCCAGTACTTC. Encoded protein: CASSVARGQESETQYF. This chain connects TRBV9 to TRBJ2-5; TRBD1 matches 8 bases. This CDR3 spans 16 amino acids. Germline lookup yields CDR1 SGDLS and CDR2 YYNGEE. The V and J ends lost 0 bases and 5 bases, in that order; junction bases with no gene match: 9.